This T cell receptor beta chain stems from a study of metastatic and nonmetastatic thyroid tumors. The CDR3 consists of 16 residues. V was clipped by 5 bases and J by 5 bases; unmatched bases: 14. Germline-derived CDR1 and CDR2 are SGDLS and YYNGEE. TCRdb reprocessed the PCR reads using MiXCR. Of about 15,000 clones listed, 20% to 25% were seen once; the top ten hold approximately 8%. Until they underwent thyroid surgery, no patient had received any treatment. The receptor's source is a female donor with papillary thyroid cancer or a benign thyroid nodule (not recorded which). Some clones in this sample may be carry-over from other donors' samples. The V gene is TRBV9, the J gene TRBJ2-3; 7 bases match TRBD1. Source material: tumor tissue. The CDR3 reads CASSSIAGTVGDTQYF. The DNA for the CDR3 is TGTGCCAGCAGTTCGATCGCCGGGACAGTGGGAGATACGCAGTATTTT. The variable domain in full, completed from reference TRBV9 and TRBJ2-3, reads DSGVTQTPKHLITATGQRVTLRCSPRSGDLSVYWYQQSLDQGLQFLIQYYNGEERAKGNILERFSAQQFPDLHSELNLSSLELGDSALYFCASSSIAGTVGDTQYFGPGTRLTVL.